Below are 26 T cell receptor beta chains sequenced from a single sample in a study of neoadjuvant nivolumab and ipilimumab in lung cancer. TCRdb's table, derived via immunoSEQ multiplex PCR, lists solely in-frame clones and lacks some. The repertoire has 8,500 to 10,000 clones, 70% to 80% of them found once; the top ten carry around 7.2%. The material was tumor tissue, obtained after neoadjuvant nivolumab, alone or with ipilimumab, at or shortly before surgery. The receptors were gathered from an adult with non-small cell lung cancer. Some clones in this sample may be carry-over from other donors' samples.

The rearrangement links TRBV5-1 to TRBJ2-1, with 7 bases matching TRBD2. CDR3 length equals 15 residues. The trim removed 2 bases at V and 10 bases at J, leaving 12 bases unmatched. The germline gives CDR1 SGHRS, CDR2 YFSETQ. CDR3 in DNA: TGCGCCAGCAGCTTAGGACTAGACCTAGATATGGAGCAGTTCTTC. Amino acid sequence: CASSLGLDLDMEQFF.

V and J are TRBV6-5 and TRBJ1-5, with 8 positions matching TRBD1. The ends lost 5 bases at V and 9 bases at J; junction bases unmatched: 9. Germline CDR1 MNHEY, CDR2 SVGAGI. The CDR3 runs 14 residues. DNA for the CDR3: TGTGCCAGCAGTCTCGGGACAGGTCCGGGGCCCCAGCATTTT. Translation: CASSLGTGPGPQHF.

The chain is built from TRBV30 and TRBJ2-7; 7 bases fit TRBD2. Germline CDR1 and CDR2: GTSNPN and SVGIG (reference sequence). J gave up 2 bases and V 7 bases, and 5 bases lay outside the gene matches. This CDR3 comprises 12 residues. In nucleotides, the CDR3 is TGTGCCTCCCGGGACTATGCCTACGAGCAGTACTTC. This translates into CASRDYAYEQYF.

The rearrangement uses TRBV5-6 and TRBJ2-7; D may correspond to TRBD1 or TRBD2 (6 bases each). Germline V gene lookup returns CDR1 SGHDT and CDR2 YYEEEE. The CDR3 is 15 residues long. Trimming took 4 bases from V and 0 from J, leaving 14 bases between them. The CDR3 reads CASSPLGGRSYEQYF. The CDR3 coding sequence is TGTGCCAGCAGCCCACTGGGGGGCCGCTCCTACGAGCAGTACTTC. The full variable domain, rest sourced from reference TRBV5-6 and TRBJ2-7, is DAGVTQSPTHLIKTRGQQVTLRCSPKSGHDTVSWYQQALGQGPQFIFQYYEEEERQRGNFPDRFSGHQFPNYSSELNVNALLLGDSALYLCASSPLGGRSYEQYFGPGTRLTVT.

The chain employs TRBV18 and TRBJ2-5; perhaps D is TRBD1 or TRBD2 (6 bases each). Germline CDR1 is KGHSH and CDR2 is LQKENI. Trimming shortened V by 0 bases and J by 4 bases, and 9 bases separated the two germline ends. The CDR3 has 14 amino acids. In DNA form, the CDR3 reads TGTGCCAGCTCACCACCCGGGGGCGGAGAGACCCAGTACTTC. Amino acid sequence: CASSPPGGGETQYF.

In its sample, this clone is medium-sized (0.01 to 0.1%). The chain joins TRBV20-1 to TRBJ1-2; tentative D call: TRBD1 (6 bases). V lost 0 bases to trimming and J lost 10 bases, with 9 bases between them. The CDR3 loop spans 11 amino acids. From germline, CDR1 is DFQATT and CDR2 SNEGSKA (reference sequence). The CDR3 sequence is CSAREDSYYTF. As DNA, the CDR3 is TGCAGTGCTAGAGAGGACAGCTACTACACCTTC.

V gene TRBV2 combines with J gene TRBJ2-7, with 12 bases fitting TRBD2. The ends lost 2 bases at V and 2 bases at J; junction bases unmatched: 16. Germline loops: CDR1 SNHLY, CDR2 FYNNEI. This CDR3 is 20 amino acids long. CDR3 in amino acids: CASSELLDTRGLAGTYEQYF. The CDR3 DNA reads TGTGCCAGCAGTGAATTACTGGACACCAGAGGACTAGCGGGGACCTACGAGCAGTACTTC.

J is TRBJ2-1 and V is TRBV6-1; D is perhaps TRBD1 (5 bases). Germline CDR1 and CDR2: MNHNS and SASEGT. The germline V and J ends were trimmed by 3 bases and 4 bases, with 13 bases remaining between them. This CDR3 has 15 residues. CDR3 loop: CASSEASTGYNEQFF. CDR3 sequence (DNA): TGTGCCAGCAGTGAGGCCTCCACAGGATACAATGAGCAGTTCTTC.

The gene calls are TRBV11-3 and TRBJ2-1; 11 bases match TRBD2. The V gene's germline CDR1 is SGHNT and CDR2 YENEEA. This CDR3 has 16 residues. The junction had 11 bases not matched to a gene; V was cut back by 5 bases and J by 8 bases. The CDR3 loop is CASSALVLAGVDEQFF. CDR3 in DNA: TGTGCCAGCAGCGCCTTGGTACTAGCGGGAGTCGATGAGCAGTTCTTC.

J is TRBJ2-3 and V is TRBV4-1; 10 bases are shared with TRBD2. J was trimmed by 3 bases and V by 3 bases; bases with no gene match: 6. Germline V gives CDR1 MGHRA, CDR2 YSYEKL. The CDR3 contains 16 residues. The CDR3 region is CASSHASGGRTDTQYF. As DNA, the CDR3 is TGCGCCAGCAGCCATGCTAGCGGGGGTCGAACAGATACGCAGTATTTT.

This clone has only a few counts. J is TRBJ2-7 and V is TRBV11-3; 13 bases fit TRBD2. V lost 5 bases to trimming and J lost 3 bases; unmatched junction nucleotides: 13. The CDR3 is made up of 18 amino acids. The germline V gene has CDR1 SGHNT and CDR2 YENEEA. The CDR3 DNA follows: TGTGCCAGCAGCCCCCCGGGGGGACTAGCGGGACCTGGCTACGAGCAGTACTTC. Encoded protein: CASSPPGGLAGPGYEQYF.

The DNA for the CDR3 is TGTGCCAGCTCACCAGACTCACTTCATTCTAGCACAGATACGCAGTATTTT. Translated, it gives CASSPDSLHSSTDTQYF. V is TRBV18 and J is TRBJ2-3, with D uncertain. The CDR3 totals 17 residues. CDR1 KGHSH and CDR2 LQKENI come from the germline V gene. V dropped 2 bases and J dropped 0 bases, with 15 bases sitting between them.

The chain recombines TRBV15 with TRBJ1-5; TRBD1 agrees at 8 bases. The germline CDR1 and CDR2 sequences are LNHNV and YYDKDF (reference sequence). Trimming took 1 base from V and 3 from J; bases not matched to a gene: 11. There are 18 residues in the CDR3. In DNA, the CDR3 is TGTGCCACCAGCAGAGGAAGACAGGGGTTGTATGACAATCAGCCCCAGCATTTT. Translated, it gives CATSRGRQGLYDNQPQHF. The full variable domain, completed using reference TRBV15 and TRBJ1-5, is DAMVIQNPRYQVTQFGKPVTLSCSQTLNHNVMYWYQQKSSQAPKLLFHYYDKDFNNEADTPDNFQSRRPNTSFCFLDIRSPGLGDTAMYLCATSRGRQGLYDNQPQHFGDGTRLSIL.

This clone has a single count. This chain links TRBV7-8 with TRBJ2-5; 8 bases match TRBD2. The germline V gene has CDR1 SGHVS and CDR2 FQNEAQ. The CDR3 spans 19 residues. The V gene end was trimmed by 8 bases and the J gene end by 0 bases; junction bases not matched to a gene: 20. Here the CDR3 DNA reads TGTGCCAGCCGGCAAAAGTGGCGGGGGGTAAGCAAGTACCAAGAGACCCAGTACTTC. Its protein product is CASRQKWRGVSKYQETQYF.

The chain joins TRBV2 to TRBJ1-5; weak D call: TRBD1 (5 bases). Germline-derived CDR1 and CDR2 are SNHLY and FYNNEI. The CDR3 extends over 15 amino acids. Trimming left V 8 bases short and J 7 bases short, with 21 bases between. DNA for the CDR3: TGTGCCAGCTCCCCCTGGGTGGGGGTGGGACAGCCCCAGCATTTT. It specifies CASSPWVGVGQPQHF. The full variable domain, rest sourced from reference TRBV2 and TRBJ1-5, is EPEVTQTPSHQVTQMGQEVILRCVPISNHLYFYWYRQILGQKVEFLVSFYNNEISEKSEIFDDQFSVERPDGSNFTLKIRSTKLEDSAMYFCASSPWVGVGQPQHFGDGTRLSIL.

The V call is TRBV27, the J call TRBJ2-7; TRBD2 matches at 11 bases. CDR1 is MNHEY and CDR2 is SMNVEV in the germline V gene (reference sequence). The CDR3 is 14 amino acids. The V segment lost 6 bases and the J segment 7 bases; nucleotides outside the gene matches: 8. CDR3 in DNA: TGTGCCAGCAGCTATAGCGGGGGGGGAGTAGAGCAGTACTTC. It codes for CASSYSGGGVEQYF.

The chain links TRBV6-6 to TRBJ2-7; D unclear. Per germline, CDR1 MNHNY and CDR2 SVGAGI (reference sequence). The length of the CDR3 is 14 residues. The V and J ends lost 2 bases and 3 bases respectively, with 11 bases between them. CDR3 amino acids: CASSYGERSYEQYF. The CDR3 nucleotides are TGTGCCAGCAGTTACGGGGAACGCAGCTACGAGCAGTACTTC.

The V gene is TRBV9, the J gene TRBJ2-7, with 8 bases that match TRBD1. The ends lost 4 bases at V and 2 bases at J; junction bases unmatched: 8. The CDR3 covers 15 residues. Germline V gene lookup returns CDR1 SGDLS and CDR2 YYNGEE. The CDR3 DNA sequence: TGTGCCAGCAGCCCCCGACAGGGGATGGCCTACGAGCAGTACTTC. This codes for CASSPRQGMAYEQYF.

The chain couples TRBV9 to TRBJ2-7; a possible D gene is TRBD2 (5 bases). The CDR3 consists of 15 residues. Germline CDR1 reads SGDLS; CDR2 reads YYNGEE. The germline V and J ends were trimmed by 0 bases and 2 bases, with 12 bases remaining between them. CDR3 sequence (DNA): TGTGCCAGCAGCGTAGGAGTAGAGGGTGCCTACGAGCAGTACTTC. Its translation is CASSVGVEGAYEQYF.

This clone was seen only once. The chain employs TRBV6-1 and TRBJ1-1; D is unresolved. The germline gives CDR1 MNHNS, CDR2 SASEGT. CDR3 length: 9 amino acids. The V end lost 11 bases, the J end lost 0 bases, and 1 base lay between the germline ends. In DNA form, the CDR3 reads TGTGCCTTGAACACTGAAGCTTTCTTT. Amino acid sequence: CALNTEAFF.

This chain links TRBV5-1 with TRBJ2-1; D not certain. Germline V gene sequence: CDR1 SGHRS, CDR2 YFSETQ. The CDR3 is made up of 14 amino acids. V was trimmed by 0 bases and J by 8 bases, leaving 12 bases between them. Written as DNA, the CDR3 is TGCGCCAGCAGCTTGGTACTCGCCTGGGATGAGCAGTTCTTC. As protein: CASSLVLAWDEQFF.

V and J are TRBV11-2 and TRBJ2-7; the D is unclear. V lost 0 bases and J lost 4, with 10 bases in between. The CDR3 consists of 14 residues. Germline assignment: CDR1 SGHAT and CDR2 FQNNGV. This CDR3 reads CASSLDLTAYEQYF. CDR3 in DNA: TGTGCCAGCAGCTTAGACCTTACTGCTTACGAGCAGTACTTC.

This chain uses TRBV5-6 with TRBJ1-2; 7 bases line up with TRBD1. V trimming: 1 base; J trimming: 4 bases; junction bases outside the gene matches: 7. This CDR3 is 15 amino acids long. Germline-derived CDR1 and CDR2 are SGHDT and YYEEEE. The DNA of the CDR3 is TGTGCCAGCAGCTTGACTCAGGGGGGTTCCTATGGCTACACCTTC. This translates into CASSLTQGGSYGYTF. The entire variable domain, with the rest obtained from reference TRBV5-6 and TRBJ1-2, is as follows: DAGVTQSPTHLIKTRGQQVTLRCSPKSGHDTVSWYQQALGQGPQFIFQYYEEEERQRGNFPDRFSGHQFPNYSSELNVNALLLGDSALYLCASSLTQGGSYGYTFGSGTRLTVV.

This clone appeared a few times. The chain joins TRBV18 to TRBJ1-2, with TRBD1 as a possible D gene (5 bases). The CDR3 length is 15 residues. Germline values: CDR1 KGHSH, CDR2 LQKENI. Between the trimmed V and J ends, which lost 4 bases and 2 bases, there was a span of 14 bases. As DNA, the CDR3 is TGTGCCAGCTCACTAAACCCGACAGAGAACTATGGCTACACCTTC. Translation: CASSLNPTENYGYTF.

The chain couples TRBV7-2 to TRBJ2-7; D is unclear. The CDR3 covers 13 residues. Germline assignment: CDR1 SGHTA and CDR2 FQGNSA. Trimming pared 4 bases from V and 0 bases from J, leaving 7 bases between. The CDR3 nucleotides are TGTGCCAGCAGCTCGCGACACTCCTACGAGCAGTACTTC. This translates into CASSSRHSYEQYF.

This CDR3 reads CASSFSIPGTGSPNEQYF. The CDR3 DNA sequence: TGCGCCAGCAGCTTCTCTATCCCCGGGACAGGGTCACCTAACGAGCAGTACTTC. The V call is TRBV5-1, the J call TRBJ2-7, with 9 bases that match TRBD1. This CDR3 comprises 18 residues. The germline gives CDR1 SGHRS, CDR2 YFSETQ. V gave up 2 bases and J gave up 5 bases; unmatched junction bases: 17. Full variable domain (outside the CDR3, taken from reference TRBV5-1 and TRBJ2-7): KAGVTQTPRYLIKTRGQQVTLSCSPISGHRSVSWYQQTPGQGLQFLFEYFSETQRNKGNFPGRFSGRQFSNSRSEMNVSTLELGDSALYLCASSFSIPGTGSPNEQYFGPGTRLTVT.